Following are 8 T cell receptor beta chains from one sample sequenced in a study of T cell responses to AZD1222 COVID-19 vaccine. Measured with immunoSEQ multiplex PCR; TCRdb has only the in-frame clones, and not every one. Of about 150,000 clones listed, about 93% are singletons. The source material was peripheral blood, sampled 28 days after the second AZD1222 dose. The source of these receptors is an adult who received the AZD1222 COVID-19 vaccine.

The chain uses TRBV27 and TRBJ2-3, with TRBD2 matching 9 bases. V was clipped by 8 bases and J by 2 bases; unmatched bases: 8. Germline V gene sequence: CDR1 MNHEY, CDR2 SMNVEV (reference sequence). This CDR3 has 15 amino acids. The CDR3 bases are TGTGCCAGCCGACCCGCGGGAGGGAACACAGATACGCAGTATTTT. It encodes CASRPAGGNTDTQYF.

This clone was counted once. The chain links TRBV12-5 to TRBJ2-1; 12 nucleotides line up with TRBD2. This CDR3 contains 15 residues. Germline loops: CDR1 LGHNT, CDR2 FRNRAP. The V and J ends lost 3 bases and 8 bases, in that order; junction bases with no gene match: 5. The CDR3, as DNA: TGTGCTAGTGGTTTCACTAGCGGGGGGATGTATGAGCAGTTCTTC. This sequence encodes CASGFTSGGMYEQFF.

CDR3: CASTLGRGSYEQYF. In DNA, the CDR3 is TGTGCCAGTACCCTGGGAAGGGGCTCCTACGAGCAGTACTTC. The chain is built from TRBV19 and TRBJ2-7; the D gene is possibly TRBD1 (5 bases). The CDR3 totals 14 residues. The V end was cut by 7 bases, the J end by 0 bases, with 13 bases between. Germline-derived CDR1 and CDR2 are LNHDA and SQIVND (reference sequence).

The chain couples TRBV6-2 or TRBV6-3 to TRBJ2-7; D may be TRBD1 or TRBD2 (7 bases each). In germline, CDR1 is MNHEY, CDR2 SVGEGT. The V end was cut by 8 bases, the J end by 7 bases, with 12 bases between. The CDR3 consists of 11 residues. The CDR3 DNA reads TGTGCCAGCGGCCAGGGGGGGGAGCAGTACTTC. Its protein product is CASGQGGEQYF.

The chain couples TRBV2 to TRBJ1-4, with a tentative D call TRBD1 (5 bases). The CDR3 is made up of 15 amino acids. Germline values: CDR1 SNHLY, CDR2 FYNNEI. V dropped 6 bases and J dropped 6 bases, with 17 bases sitting between them. The CDR3 loop reads CASRKWGTGDEKLFF. The CDR3 DNA follows: TGTGCCAGCAGGAAGTGGGGGACGGGGGATGAAAAACTGTTTTTT. Full variable domain (remainder filled in from reference TRBV2 and TRBJ1-4): EPEVTQTPSHQVTQMGQEVILRCVPISNHLYFYWYRQILGQKVEFLVSFYNNEISEKSEIFDDQFSVERPDGSNFTLKIRSTKLEDSAMYFCASRKWGTGDEKLFFGSGTQLSVL.

The chain has TRBV4-3 and TRBJ2-7, with D tentatively TRBD1 (6 bases). Germline CDR1 and CDR2: LGHNA and YSLEER. The CDR3 consists of 18 residues. The V and J ends lost 4 bases and 3 bases respectively, with 25 bases between them. The CDR3 sequence is CASSRERSRQDRVYEQYF. The CDR3 DNA reads TGCGCCAGCAGCCGCGAGAGGAGCAGACAGGATAGAGTCTACGAGCAGTACTTC.

The V call is TRBV6-2 or TRBV6-3, the J call TRBJ2-1; 16 nucleotides agree with TRBD2. The CDR3 is 17 amino acids. Looked up from germline, CDR1 is MNHEY and CDR2 is SVGEGT. V was pared by 5 bases and J by 3 bases, with 4 bases of the junction left unmatched. Here the CDR3 DNA reads TGTGCCAGCAGTACCGGGACTAGCGGGGGGGACTACAATGAGCAGTTCTTC. Residues: CASSTGTSGGDYNEQFF.

The chain employs TRBV12-3 or TRBV12-4 and TRBJ2-5, with D possibly matching TRBD1 (6 bases). The CDR3 loop spans 12 amino acids. V lost 4 bases to trimming and J lost 4 bases, with 7 bases between them. CDR3 in amino acids: CASSYRAETQYF. For the CDR3, the DNA is TGTGCCAGCAGTTACAGGGCAGAGACCCAGTACTTC.